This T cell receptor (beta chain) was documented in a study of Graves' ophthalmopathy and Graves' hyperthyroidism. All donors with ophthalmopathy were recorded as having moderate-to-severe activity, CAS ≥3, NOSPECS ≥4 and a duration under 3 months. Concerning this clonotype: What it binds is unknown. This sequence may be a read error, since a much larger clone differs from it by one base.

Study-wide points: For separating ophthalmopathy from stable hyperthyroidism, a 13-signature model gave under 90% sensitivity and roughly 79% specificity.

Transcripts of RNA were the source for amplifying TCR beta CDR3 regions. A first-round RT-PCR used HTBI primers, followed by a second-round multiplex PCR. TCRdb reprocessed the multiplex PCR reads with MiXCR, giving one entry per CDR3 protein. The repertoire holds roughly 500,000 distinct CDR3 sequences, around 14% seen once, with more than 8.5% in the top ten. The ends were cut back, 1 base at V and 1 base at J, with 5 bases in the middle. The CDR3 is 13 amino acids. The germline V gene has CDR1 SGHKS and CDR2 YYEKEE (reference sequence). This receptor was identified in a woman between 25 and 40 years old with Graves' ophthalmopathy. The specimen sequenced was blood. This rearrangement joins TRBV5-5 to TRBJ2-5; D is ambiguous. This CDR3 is CASSLPSQETQYF. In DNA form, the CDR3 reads TGTGCCAGCAGCTTGCCCAGCCAAGAGACCCAGTACTTC.